The clone carrying this T cell receptor beta chain was seen ten or more times. The PBMCs had their origin in around 10 ml of fresh peripheral blood. TCR beta CDR3 regions were amplified from RNA transcripts. First-round RT-PCR of the TCR CDR3 relied on the HTBI primer set. TCRdb used MiXCR to reprocess the multiplex PCR reads, holding one entry per CDR3 protein. The sample includes hundreds of thousands of distinct CDR3 sequences, roughly 14% seen only once; the top ten take 3.5% to 4.5%. This sample was taken from a study of T cells in Graves' hyperthyroidism and ophthalmopathy. CDR1 is DFQATT and CDR2 is SNEGSKA in the germline V gene (reference sequence). This CDR3 is 14 amino acids long. Trimming took 5 bases from V and 1 from J; bases not matched to a gene: 4.

The sequencing input was blood. The clonotype comes from a woman in her forties with Graves' ophthalmopathy. The rearrangement joins TRBV20-1 to TRBJ2-5, with 10 positions matching TRBD2. CDR3 nucleotide sequence: TGCAGTGCTCTAAGCGGGAGGGGCCAAGAGACCCAGTACTTC. It is translated as CSALSGRGQETQYF.